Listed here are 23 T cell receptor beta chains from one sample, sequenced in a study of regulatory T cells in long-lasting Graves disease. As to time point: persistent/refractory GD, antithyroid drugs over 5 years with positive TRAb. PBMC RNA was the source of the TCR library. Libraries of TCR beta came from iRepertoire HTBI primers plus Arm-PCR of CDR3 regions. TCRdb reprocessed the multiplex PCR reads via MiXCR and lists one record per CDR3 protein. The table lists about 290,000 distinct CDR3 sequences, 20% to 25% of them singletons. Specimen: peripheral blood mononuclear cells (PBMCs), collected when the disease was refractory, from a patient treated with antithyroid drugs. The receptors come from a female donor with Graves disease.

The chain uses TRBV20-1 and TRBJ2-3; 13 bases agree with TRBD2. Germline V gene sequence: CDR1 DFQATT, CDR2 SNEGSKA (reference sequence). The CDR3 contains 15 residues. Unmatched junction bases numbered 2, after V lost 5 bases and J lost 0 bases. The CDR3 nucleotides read TGCAGTGCTGGGGGACTAGCGGGGAGCACAGATACGCAGTATTTT. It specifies CSAGGLAGSTDTQYF.

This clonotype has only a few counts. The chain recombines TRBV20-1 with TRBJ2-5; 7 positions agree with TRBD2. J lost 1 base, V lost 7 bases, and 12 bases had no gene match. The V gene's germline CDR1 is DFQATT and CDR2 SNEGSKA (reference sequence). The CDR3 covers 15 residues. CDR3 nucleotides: TGCAGTGGTATGACTAGCCCAAGGCCCCAAGAGACCCAGTACTTC. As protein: CSGMTSPRPQETQYF.

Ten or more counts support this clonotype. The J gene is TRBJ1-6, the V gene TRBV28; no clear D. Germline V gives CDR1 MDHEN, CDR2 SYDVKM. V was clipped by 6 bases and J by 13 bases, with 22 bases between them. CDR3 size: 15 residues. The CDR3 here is CASSLPGPIPSPLHF. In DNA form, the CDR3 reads TGTGCCAGCAGCCTACCCGGGCCCATACCGTCTCCCCTCCACTTT.

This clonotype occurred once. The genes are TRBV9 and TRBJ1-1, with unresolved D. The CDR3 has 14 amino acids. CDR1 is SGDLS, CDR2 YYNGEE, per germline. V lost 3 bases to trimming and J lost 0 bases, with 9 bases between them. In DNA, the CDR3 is TGTGCCAGCAGCGCACAGCCCATGAACACTGAAGCTTTCTTT. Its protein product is CASSAQPMNTEAFF.

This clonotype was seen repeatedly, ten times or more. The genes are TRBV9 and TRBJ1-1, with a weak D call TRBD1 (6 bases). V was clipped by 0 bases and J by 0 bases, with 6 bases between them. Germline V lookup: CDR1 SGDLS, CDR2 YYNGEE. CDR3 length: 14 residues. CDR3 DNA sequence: TGTGCCAGCAGCGTAGACAGGGTGAACACTGAAGCTTTCTTT. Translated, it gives CASSVDRVNTEAFF.

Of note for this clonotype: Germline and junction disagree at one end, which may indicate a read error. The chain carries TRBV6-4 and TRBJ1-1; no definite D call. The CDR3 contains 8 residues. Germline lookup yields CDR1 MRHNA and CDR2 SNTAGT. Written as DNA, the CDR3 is TGTGCCAGCCTACCAACAAACTTT. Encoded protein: CASLPTNF.

CDR3 coding DNA: TGTGCCAGCAGCCAGACTAGCGGGAGGGCCTACGAGCAGTACTTC. Translation: CASSQTSGRAYEQYF. The rearrangement links TRBV5-6 to TRBJ2-7, with TRBD2 matching over 14 bases. The CDR3 extends over 15 amino acids. V lost 4 bases to trimming and J lost 2 bases; unmatched junction nucleotides: 2. Germline CDR1 SGHDT, CDR2 YYEEEE.

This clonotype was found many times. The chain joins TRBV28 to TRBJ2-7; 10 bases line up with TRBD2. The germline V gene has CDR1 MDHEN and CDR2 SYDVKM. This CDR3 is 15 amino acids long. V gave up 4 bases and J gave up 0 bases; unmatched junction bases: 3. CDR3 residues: CASSSSGSDSYEQYF. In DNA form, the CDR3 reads TGTGCCAGCAGTTCTAGCGGGAGTGACTCCTACGAGCAGTACTTC.

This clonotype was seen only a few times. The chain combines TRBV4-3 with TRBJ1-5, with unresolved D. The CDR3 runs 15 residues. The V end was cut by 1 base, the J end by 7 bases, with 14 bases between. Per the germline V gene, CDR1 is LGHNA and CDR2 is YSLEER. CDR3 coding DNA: TGCGCCAGCAGCCAAGTTATAGGTGGGCGGCAGCCCCAGCATTTT. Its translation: CASSQVIGGRQPQHF.

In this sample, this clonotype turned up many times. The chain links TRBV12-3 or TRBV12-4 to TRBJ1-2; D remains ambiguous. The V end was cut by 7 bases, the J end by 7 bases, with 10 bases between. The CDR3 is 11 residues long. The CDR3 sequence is CASNAGSGYTF. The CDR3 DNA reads TGTGCCAGCAATGCAGGAAGTGGCTACACCTTC.

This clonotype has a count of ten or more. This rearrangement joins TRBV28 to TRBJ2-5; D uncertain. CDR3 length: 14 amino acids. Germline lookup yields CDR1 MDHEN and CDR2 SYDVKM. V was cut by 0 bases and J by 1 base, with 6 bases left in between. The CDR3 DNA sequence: TGTGCCAGCAGTTTATGGAGGATCCAAGAGACCCAGTACTTC. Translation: CASSLWRIQETQYF.

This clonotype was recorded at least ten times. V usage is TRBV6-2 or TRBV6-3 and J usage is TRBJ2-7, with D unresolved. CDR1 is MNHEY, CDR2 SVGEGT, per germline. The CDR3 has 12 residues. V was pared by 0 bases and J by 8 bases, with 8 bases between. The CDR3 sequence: CASSYSGSQQYF. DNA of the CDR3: TGTGCCAGCAGTTACTCAGGGTCGCAGCAGTACTTC.

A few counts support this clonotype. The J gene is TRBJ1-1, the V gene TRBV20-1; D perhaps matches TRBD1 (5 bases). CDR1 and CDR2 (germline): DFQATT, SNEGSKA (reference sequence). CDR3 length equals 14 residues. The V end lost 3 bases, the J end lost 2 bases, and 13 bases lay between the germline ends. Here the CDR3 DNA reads TGCAGTGCTAGGGGACGCCGGTACAACACTGAAGCTTTCTTT. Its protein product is CSARGRRYNTEAFF.

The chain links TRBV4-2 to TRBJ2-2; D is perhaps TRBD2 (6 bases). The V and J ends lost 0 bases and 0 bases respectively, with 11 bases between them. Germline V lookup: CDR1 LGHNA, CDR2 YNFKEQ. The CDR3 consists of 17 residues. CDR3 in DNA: TGTGCCAGCAGCCAAGAAGGGCTAGCGACGAACACCGGGGAGCTGTTTTTT. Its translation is CASSQEGLATNTGELFF.

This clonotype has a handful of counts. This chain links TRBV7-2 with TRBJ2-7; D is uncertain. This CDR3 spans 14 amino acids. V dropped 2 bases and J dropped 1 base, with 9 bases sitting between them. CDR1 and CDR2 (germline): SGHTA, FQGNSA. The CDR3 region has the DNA TGTGCCAGCAGCTTAACGATAGGATCCTACGAGCAGTACTTC. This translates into CASSLTIGSYEQYF.

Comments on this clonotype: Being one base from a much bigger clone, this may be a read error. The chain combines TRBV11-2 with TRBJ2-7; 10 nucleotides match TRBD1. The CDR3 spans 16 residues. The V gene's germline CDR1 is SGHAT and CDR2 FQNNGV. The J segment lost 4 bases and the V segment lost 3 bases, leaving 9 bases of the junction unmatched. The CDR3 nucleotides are TGTGCCAGCAGCTTTGGACCGGGACAGGGGATATACGAGCAGTACTTC. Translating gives CASSFGPGQGIYEQYF.

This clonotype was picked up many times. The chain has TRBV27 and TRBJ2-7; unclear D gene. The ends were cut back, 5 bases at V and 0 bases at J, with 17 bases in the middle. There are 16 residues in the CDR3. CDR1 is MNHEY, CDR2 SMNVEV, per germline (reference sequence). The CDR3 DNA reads TGTGCCAGCAGTGTTAAGGCCGGGCCACTCTCCTACGAGCAGTACTTC. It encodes CASSVKAGPLSYEQYF.

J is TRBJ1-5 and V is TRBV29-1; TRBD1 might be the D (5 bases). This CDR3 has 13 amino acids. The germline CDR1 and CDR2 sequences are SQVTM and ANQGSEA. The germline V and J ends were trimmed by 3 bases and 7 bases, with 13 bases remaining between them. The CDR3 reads CSVEGQGRQPQHF. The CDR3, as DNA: TGCAGCGTTGAGGGGCAGGGTCGCCAGCCCCAGCATTTT.

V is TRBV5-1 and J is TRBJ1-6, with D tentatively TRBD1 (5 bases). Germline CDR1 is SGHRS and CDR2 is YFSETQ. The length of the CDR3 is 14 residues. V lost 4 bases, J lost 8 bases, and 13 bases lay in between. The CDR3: CASSPRTGDSPLHF. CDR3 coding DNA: TGCGCCAGCAGCCCCCGGACGGGGGATTCACCCCTCCACTTT.

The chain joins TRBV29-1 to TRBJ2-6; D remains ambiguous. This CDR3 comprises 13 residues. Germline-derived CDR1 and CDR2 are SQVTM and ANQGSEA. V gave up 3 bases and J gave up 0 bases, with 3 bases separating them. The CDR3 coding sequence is TGCAGCGTTGAGTACTCTGGGGCCAACGTCCTGACTTTC. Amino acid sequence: CSVEYSGANVLTF.

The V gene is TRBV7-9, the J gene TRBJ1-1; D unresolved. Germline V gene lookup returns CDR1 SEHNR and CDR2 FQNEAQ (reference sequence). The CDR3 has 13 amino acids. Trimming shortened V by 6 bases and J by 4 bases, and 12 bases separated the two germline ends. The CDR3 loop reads CASRLVEGTEAFF. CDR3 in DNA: TGTGCCAGCAGACTCGTCGAGGGCACTGAAGCTTTCTTT.

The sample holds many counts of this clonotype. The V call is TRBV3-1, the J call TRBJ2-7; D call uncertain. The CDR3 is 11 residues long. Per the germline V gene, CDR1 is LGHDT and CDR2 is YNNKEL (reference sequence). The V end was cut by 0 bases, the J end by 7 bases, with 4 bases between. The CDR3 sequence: CASSQEGEQYF. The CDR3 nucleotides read TGTGCCAGCAGCCAAGAGGGAGAGCAGTACTTC.

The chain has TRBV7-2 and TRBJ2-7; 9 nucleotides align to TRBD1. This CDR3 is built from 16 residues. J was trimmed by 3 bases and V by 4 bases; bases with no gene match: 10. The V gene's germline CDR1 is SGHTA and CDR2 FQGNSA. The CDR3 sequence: CASSYTSGTGNYEQYF. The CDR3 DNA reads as TGTGCCAGCAGCTACACGTCCGGGACAGGGAACTACGAGCAGTACTTC. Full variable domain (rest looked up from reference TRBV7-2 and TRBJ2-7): GAGVSQSPSNKVTEKGKDVELRCDPISGHTALYWYRQSLGQGLEFLIYFQGNSAPDKSGLPSDRFSAERTGGSVSTLTIQRTQQEDSAVYLCASSYTSGTGNYEQYFGPGTRLTVT.